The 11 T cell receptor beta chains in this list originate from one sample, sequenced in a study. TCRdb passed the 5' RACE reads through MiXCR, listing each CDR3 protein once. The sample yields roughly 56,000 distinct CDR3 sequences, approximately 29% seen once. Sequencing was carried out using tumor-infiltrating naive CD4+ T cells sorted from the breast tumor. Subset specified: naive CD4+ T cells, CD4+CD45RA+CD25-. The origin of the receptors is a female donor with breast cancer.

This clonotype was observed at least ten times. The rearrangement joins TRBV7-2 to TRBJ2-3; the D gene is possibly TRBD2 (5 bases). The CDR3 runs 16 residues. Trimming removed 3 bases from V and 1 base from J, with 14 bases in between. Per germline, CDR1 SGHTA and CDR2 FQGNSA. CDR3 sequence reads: CASSFLPGVRTDTQYF. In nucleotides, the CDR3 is TGTGCCAGCAGCTTTTTACCCGGGGTTCGCACAGATACGCAGTATTTT.

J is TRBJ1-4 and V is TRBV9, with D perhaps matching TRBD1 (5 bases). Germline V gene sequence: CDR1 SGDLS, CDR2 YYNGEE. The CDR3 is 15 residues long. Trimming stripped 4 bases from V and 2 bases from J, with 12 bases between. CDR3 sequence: CASSPQGSTNEKLFF. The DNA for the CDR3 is TGTGCCAGCAGCCCCCAGGGTTCGACTAATGAAAAACTGTTTTTT.

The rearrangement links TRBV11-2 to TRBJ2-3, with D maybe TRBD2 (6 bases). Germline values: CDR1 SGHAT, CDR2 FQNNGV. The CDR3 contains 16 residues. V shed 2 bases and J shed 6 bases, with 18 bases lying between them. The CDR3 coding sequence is TGTGCCAGCAGCTTAAAGGCGGGGAACCCGGGGGATACGCAGTATTTT. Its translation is CASSLKAGNPGDTQYF.

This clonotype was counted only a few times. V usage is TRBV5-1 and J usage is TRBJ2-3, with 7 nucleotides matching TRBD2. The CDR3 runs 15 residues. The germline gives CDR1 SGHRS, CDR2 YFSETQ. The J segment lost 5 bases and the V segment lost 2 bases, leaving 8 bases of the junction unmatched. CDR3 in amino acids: CASSFAGVVGDTQYF. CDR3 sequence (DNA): TGCGCCAGCAGCTTTGCGGGAGTCGTGGGAGATACGCAGTATTTT.

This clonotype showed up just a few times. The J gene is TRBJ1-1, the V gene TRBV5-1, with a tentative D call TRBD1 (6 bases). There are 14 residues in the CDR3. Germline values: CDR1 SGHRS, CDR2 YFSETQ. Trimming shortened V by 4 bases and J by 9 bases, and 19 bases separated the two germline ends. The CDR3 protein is CASSPISGDTKAFF. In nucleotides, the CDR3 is TGCGCCAGCAGCCCGATTAGCGGGGACACCAAAGCTTTCTTT.

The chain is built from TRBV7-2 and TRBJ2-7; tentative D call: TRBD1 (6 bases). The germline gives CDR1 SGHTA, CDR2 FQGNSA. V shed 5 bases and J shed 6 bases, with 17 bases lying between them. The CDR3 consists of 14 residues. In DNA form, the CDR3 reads TGTGCCAGCAGCATCACAGTAACAGGGACCGAGCAGTACTTC. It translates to CASSITVTGTEQYF. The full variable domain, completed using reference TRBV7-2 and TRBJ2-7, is GAGVSQSPSNKVTEKGKDVELRCDPISGHTALYWYRQSLGQGLEFLIYFQGNSAPDKSGLPSDRFSAERTGGSVSTLTIQRTQQEDSAVYLCASSITVTGTEQYFGPGTRLTVT.

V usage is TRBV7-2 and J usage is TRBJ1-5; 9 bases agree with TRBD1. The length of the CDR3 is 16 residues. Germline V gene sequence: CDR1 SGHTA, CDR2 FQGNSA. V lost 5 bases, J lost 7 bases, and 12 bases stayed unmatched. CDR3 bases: TGTGCCAGCAGCGCGCAAGCCGGGACAGGGCAACAGCCCCAGCATTTT. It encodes CASSAQAGTGQQPQHF.

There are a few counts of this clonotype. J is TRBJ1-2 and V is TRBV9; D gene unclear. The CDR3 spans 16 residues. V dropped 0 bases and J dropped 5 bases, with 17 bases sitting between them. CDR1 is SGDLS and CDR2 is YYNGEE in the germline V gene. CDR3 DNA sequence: TGTGCCAGCAGCGTAGGGACCGATAGCAAAGTATATGGCTACACCTTC. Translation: CASSVGTDSKVYGYTF.

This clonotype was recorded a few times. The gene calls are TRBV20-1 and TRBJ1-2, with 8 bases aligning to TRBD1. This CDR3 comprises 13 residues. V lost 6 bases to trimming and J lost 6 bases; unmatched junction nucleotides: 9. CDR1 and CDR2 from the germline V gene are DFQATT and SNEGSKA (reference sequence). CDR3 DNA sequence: TGCAGTGCCCCCGACAGGGGAGGGGATGGCTACACCTTC. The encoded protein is CSAPDRGGDGYTF.

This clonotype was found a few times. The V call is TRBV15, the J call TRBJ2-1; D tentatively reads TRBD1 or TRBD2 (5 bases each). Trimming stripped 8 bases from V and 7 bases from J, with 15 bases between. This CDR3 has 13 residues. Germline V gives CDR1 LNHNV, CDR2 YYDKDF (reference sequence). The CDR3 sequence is CATEGLAGNEQFF. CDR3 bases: TGTGCCACCGAGGGGCTAGCCGGTAATGAGCAGTTCTTC.

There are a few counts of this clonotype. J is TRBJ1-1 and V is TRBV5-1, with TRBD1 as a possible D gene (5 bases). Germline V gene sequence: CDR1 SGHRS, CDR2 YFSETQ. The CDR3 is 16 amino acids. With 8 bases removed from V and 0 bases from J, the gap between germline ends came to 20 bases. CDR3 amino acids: CASSPAKGPMNTEAFF. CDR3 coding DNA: TGCGCCAGTTCCCCCGCGAAGGGACCCATGAACACTGAAGCTTTCTTT.